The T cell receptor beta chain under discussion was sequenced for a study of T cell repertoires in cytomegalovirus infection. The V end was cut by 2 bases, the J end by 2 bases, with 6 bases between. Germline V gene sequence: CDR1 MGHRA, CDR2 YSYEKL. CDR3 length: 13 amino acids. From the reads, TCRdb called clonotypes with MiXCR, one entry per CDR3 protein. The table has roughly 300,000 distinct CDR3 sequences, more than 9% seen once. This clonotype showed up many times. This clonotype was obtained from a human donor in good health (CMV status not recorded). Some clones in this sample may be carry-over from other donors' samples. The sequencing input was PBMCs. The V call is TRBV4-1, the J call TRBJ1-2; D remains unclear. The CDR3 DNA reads TGCGCCAGCAGCCAACCCTTGAACTATGGCTACACCTTC. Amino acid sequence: CASSQPLNYGYTF.